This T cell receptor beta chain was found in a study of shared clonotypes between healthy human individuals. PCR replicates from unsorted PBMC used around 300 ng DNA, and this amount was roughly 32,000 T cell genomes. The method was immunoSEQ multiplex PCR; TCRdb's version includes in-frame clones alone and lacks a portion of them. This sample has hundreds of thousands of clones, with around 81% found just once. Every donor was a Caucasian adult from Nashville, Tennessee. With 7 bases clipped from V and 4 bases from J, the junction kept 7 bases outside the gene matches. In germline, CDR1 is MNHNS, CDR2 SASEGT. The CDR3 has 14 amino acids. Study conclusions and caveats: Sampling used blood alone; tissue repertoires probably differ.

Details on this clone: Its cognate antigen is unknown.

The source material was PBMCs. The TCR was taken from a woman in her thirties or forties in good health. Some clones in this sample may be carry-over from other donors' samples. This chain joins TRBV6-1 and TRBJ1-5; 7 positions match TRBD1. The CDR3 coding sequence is TGTGCCAGCACCTCGGGACAGATAAATCAGCCCCAGCATTTT. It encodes CASTSGQINQPQHF.